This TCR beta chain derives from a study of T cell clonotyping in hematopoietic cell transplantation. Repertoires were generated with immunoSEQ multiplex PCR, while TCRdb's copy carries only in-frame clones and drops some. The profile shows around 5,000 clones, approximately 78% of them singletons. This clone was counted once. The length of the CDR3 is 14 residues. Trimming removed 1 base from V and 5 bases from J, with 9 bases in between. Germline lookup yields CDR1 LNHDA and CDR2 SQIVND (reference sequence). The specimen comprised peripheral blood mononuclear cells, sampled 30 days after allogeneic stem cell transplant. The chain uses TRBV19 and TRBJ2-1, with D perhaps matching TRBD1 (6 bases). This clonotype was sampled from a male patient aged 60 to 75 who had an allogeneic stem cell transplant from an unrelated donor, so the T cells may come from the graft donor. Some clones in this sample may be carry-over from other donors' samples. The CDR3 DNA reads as TGTGCCAGTAGTATAGGCAGGGACAACAATGAGCAGTTCTTC. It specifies CASSIGRDNNEQFF.